These 18 T cell receptor beta chains came from one sample sequenced in a study of T cell responses to AZD1222 COVID-19 vaccine. Assay: immunoSEQ multiplex PCR; the TCRdb copy retains only in-frame clones and omits some. The repertoire has some 150,000 clones, approximately 89% of them found once; the top ten carry over 3.5%. Specimen: peripheral blood, collected on day 0 of AZD1222 vaccination. All receptors come from an adult in good health.

This sequence joins TRBV5-4 and TRBJ2-3; no firm D call. Germline-derived CDR1 and CDR2 are SGHNT and YYREEE (reference sequence). V gave up 0 bases and J gave up 3 bases, with 2 bases separating them. This CDR3 comprises 12 residues. This chain's CDR3 is CASSLETDTQYF. CDR3 coding DNA: TGTGCCAGCAGCTTGGAGACAGATACGCAGTATTTT.

This clone was found a few times. DNA of the CDR3: TGCAGCGTTCTTGAGTACCAAGAGACCCAGTACTTC. Its translation is CSVLEYQETQYF. This chain joins TRBV29-1 and TRBJ2-5; D not resolved. CDR3 length equals 12 residues. Germline V gene data show CDR1 as SQVTM and CDR2 as ANQGSEA. V was clipped by 5 bases and J by 0 bases, with 7 bases between them.

The chain uses TRBV19 and TRBJ2-1, with D unclear. The CDR3 sequence is 14 residues long. Germline CDR1 LNHDA, CDR2 SQIVND (reference sequence). Trimming removed 2 bases at V and 4 bases at J, with 9 bases between. CDR3 sequence reads: CASSISTAYNEQFF. DNA of the CDR3: TGTGCCAGTAGTATATCTACAGCGTACAATGAGCAGTTCTTC.

V usage is TRBV19 and J usage is TRBJ1-5, with 9 bases that match TRBD1. Looked up from germline, CDR1 is LNHDA and CDR2 is SQIVND (reference sequence). V shed 6 bases, J shed 0 bases, and the junction held 12 bases outside the gene matches. This CDR3 contains 18 residues. The DNA for the CDR3 is TGTGCCAGTAGCACGTGGACAGGGGCGTCGGATAGCAATCAGCCCCAGCATTTT. This encodes CASSTWTGASDSNQPQHF.

The J gene is TRBJ2-1, the V gene TRBV5-1, with D perhaps TRBD1 (5 bases). Germline assignment: CDR1 SGHRS and CDR2 YFSETQ. The CDR3 is made up of 16 amino acids. V lost 2 bases to trimming and J lost 0 bases, with 12 bases between them. The DNA of the CDR3 is TGCGCCAGCAGCTTCGGTGGGGCTTCCTCCTACAATGAGCAGTTCTTC. Translating gives CASSFGGASSYNEQFF. The full variable domain, completed using reference TRBV5-1 and TRBJ2-1, is KAGVTQTPRYLIKTRGQQVTLSCSPISGHRSVSWYQQTPGQGLQFLFEYFSETQRNKGNFPGRFSGRQFSNSRSEMNVSTLELGDSALYLCASSFGGASSYNEQFFGPGTRLTVL.

The chain has TRBV4-1 and TRBJ2-2, with 10 nucleotides matching TRBD1. V dropped 3 bases and J dropped 5; count of bases not matched to a gene: 9. In germline, CDR1 is MGHRA, CDR2 YSYEKL. This CDR3 comprises 17 residues. CDR3 DNA: TGCGCCAGCAGCCACCGACCGGGACAGGGGAAGACCGGGGAGCTGTTTTTT. It encodes CASSHRPGQGKTGELFF.

Regarding this clone: Within the sample, other DNA sequences also encode this same CDR3. The chain couples TRBV18 to TRBJ1-1; D gene uncertain. Per the germline V gene, CDR1 is KGHSH and CDR2 is LQKENI. The CDR3 is 13 residues long. Trimming pared 3 bases from V and 0 bases from J, leaving 5 bases between. CDR3 nucleotides: TGTGCCAGCTCACCGGGGTTGAACACTGAAGCTTTCTTT. Protein: CASSPGLNTEAFF.

V gene TRBV18 combines with J gene TRBJ2-1; 16 bases are a match to TRBD2. Germline V CDR1 and CDR2: KGHSH, LQKENI. The CDR3 loop spans 17 amino acids. V shed 1 base, J shed 5 bases, and the junction held 2 bases outside the gene matches. The CDR3 nucleotides read TGTGCCAGCTCACCACAGGGACTAGCGGGGGGGAACAATGAGCAGTTCTTC. Its translation: CASSPQGLAGGNNEQFF.

V usage is TRBV19 and J usage is TRBJ1-5, with 8 bases matching TRBD1. This CDR3 spans 16 amino acids. Germline CDR1 and CDR2: LNHDA and SQIVND (reference sequence). Trimming at V came to 5 bases and at J to 0 bases, leaving 6 bases not matched to a gene. CDR3 sequence: CASSSRQGFSNQPQHF. The CDR3 DNA reads TGTGCCAGTAGTTCGCGACAGGGGTTTAGCAATCAGCCCCAGCATTTT. The variable domain in full, with the rest retrieved from reference TRBV19 and TRBJ1-5, is DGGITQSPKYLFRKEGQNVTLSCEQNLNHDAMYWYRQDPGQGLRLIYYSQIVNDFQKGDIAEGYSVSREKKESFPLTVTSAQKNPTAFYLCASSSRQGFSNQPQHFGDGTRLSIL.

V usage is TRBV24-1 and J usage is TRBJ2-5; 8 bases are a match to TRBD2. This CDR3 comprises 15 residues. V lost 3 bases, J lost 5 bases, and 7 bases stayed unmatched. Germline values: CDR1 KGHDR, CDR2 SFDVKD. For the CDR3, the DNA is TGTGCCACCAGTGATCGCGCGGGGGGTCGGGAGACCCAGTACTTC. Its protein is CATSDRAGGRETQYF.

The CDR3 nucleotides are TGTGCCAGCAGACTCGGGGTGGGAGATGGCTACACCTTC. Residues: CASRLGVGDGYTF. The rearrangement links TRBV28 to TRBJ1-2; no clear D gene. V was clipped by 6 bases and J by 6 bases, with 14 bases between them. The CDR3 totals 13 residues. CDR1 MDHEN and CDR2 SYDVKM come from the germline V gene.

This rearrangement joins TRBV15 to TRBJ1-4, with 12 nucleotides matching TRBD1. The CDR3 is 15 residues long. V shed 5 bases and J 7 bases; nucleotides not matched to a gene: 5. Germline V lookup: CDR1 LNHNV, CDR2 YYDKDF (reference sequence). The CDR3 is CATSQGQGAGEKLFF. DNA for the CDR3: TGTGCCACCAGCCAGGGACAGGGGGCGGGTGAAAAACTGTTTTTT. The complete variable domain, with remaining parts taken from reference TRBV15 and TRBJ1-4, reads DAMVIQNPRYQVTQFGKPVTLSCSQTLNHNVMYWYQQKSSQAPKLLFHYYDKDFNNEADTPDNFQSRRPNTSFCFLDIRSPGLGDTAMYLCATSQGQGAGEKLFFGSGTQLSVL.

The chain combines TRBV28 with TRBJ2-7; D is unclear. This CDR3 contains 14 residues. The V gene lost 5 bases and the J gene lost 2 bases, with 13 bases spanning the gap. Germline V CDR1 and CDR2: MDHEN, SYDVKM. This chain's CDR3 is CASSNTPRAYEQYF. CDR3 DNA sequence: TGTGCCAGCAGTAACACGCCTAGGGCCTACGAGCAGTACTTC.

The chain links TRBV7-2 to TRBJ2-7; unclear D gene. Deletions cut 4 bases from V and 3 bases from J, with 16 bases between. CDR3 length equals 15 residues. Per germline, CDR1 SGHTA and CDR2 FQGNSA. The CDR3 reads CASSWQTSFSYEQYF. CDR3 nucleotide sequence: TGTGCCAGCAGCTGGCAGACATCATTTAGCTACGAGCAGTACTTC.

The chain is built from TRBV3-1 (or the pseudogene TRBV3-2) and TRBJ1-1, with TRBD1 identical over 9 bases. The germline gives CDR1 LGHDT, CDR2 YNNKEL (reference sequence). With V trimmed by 3 bases and J by 1 base, 3 bases remained unmatched. This CDR3 is built from 15 residues. CDR3 DNA sequence: TGTGCCAGCAGCCAGAGGACAGGGGCGAACACTGAAGCTTTCTTT. Translated, it gives CASSQRTGANTEAFF.

This chain connects TRBV5-6 to TRBJ1-4; no definite D call. Germline values: CDR1 SGHDT, CDR2 YYEEEE. V lost 4 bases and J lost 4, with 11 bases in between. This CDR3 comprises 14 residues. The CDR3: CASSRARFNEKLFF. The CDR3 DNA sequence: TGTGCCAGCAGCCGCGCTAGATTTAATGAAAAACTGTTTTTT.

This clone was recorded a few times. The chain joins TRBV5-1 to TRBJ1-2; 7 bases agree with TRBD1. This CDR3 comprises 15 residues. Germline lookup yields CDR1 SGHRS and CDR2 YFSETQ. J was trimmed by 4 bases and V by 6 bases; bases with no gene match: 12. This chain's CDR3 is CASNLNTGDTYGYTF. The CDR3, as DNA: TGCGCCAGCAACCTAAACACAGGGGACACCTATGGCTACACCTTC.

A few counts support this clone. The V and J genes are TRBV30 and TRBJ1-1, with TRBD1 identical over 8 bases. With V trimmed by 5 bases and J by 1 base, 3 bases remained unmatched. In germline, CDR1 is GTSNPN, CDR2 SVGIG (reference sequence). The CDR3 is made up of 13 amino acids. CDR3 DNA: TGTGCCTGGCAGGACAGGGAGAACACTGAAGCTTTCTTT. Residues: CAWQDRENTEAFF.